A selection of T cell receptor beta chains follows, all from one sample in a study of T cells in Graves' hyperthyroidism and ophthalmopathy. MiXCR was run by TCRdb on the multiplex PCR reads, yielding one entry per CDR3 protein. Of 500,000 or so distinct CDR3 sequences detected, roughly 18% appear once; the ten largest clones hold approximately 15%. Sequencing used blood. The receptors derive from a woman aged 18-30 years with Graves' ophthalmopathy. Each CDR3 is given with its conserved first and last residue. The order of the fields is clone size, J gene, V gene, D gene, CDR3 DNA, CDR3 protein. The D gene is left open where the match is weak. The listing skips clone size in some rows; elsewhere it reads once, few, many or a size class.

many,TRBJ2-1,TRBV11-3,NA,TGTGCCAGCAGCTTAAAGGGCGAGGAGCAGTTCTTC,CASSLKGEEQFF
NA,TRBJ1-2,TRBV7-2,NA,TGTGCCAGCAGCTTAGAGGGAGGGCAGGGGATGAAAATAAACTATGGCTACACCTTC,CASSLEGGQGMKINYGYTF
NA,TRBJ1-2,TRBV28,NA,TGTGCCAGCGCATTGGGGAGGGTCCAATATGGCTACACCTTC,CASALGRVQYGYTF
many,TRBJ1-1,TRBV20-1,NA,TGCAGTGCCCCGGACGGAACCATGAACACTGAAGCTTTCTTT,CSAPDGTMNTEAFF
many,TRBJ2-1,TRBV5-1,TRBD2,TGCGCCAGCAGCTTGGAAGGTAGCGGGGGGGTCGGCTCCTACAATGAGCAGTTCTTC,CASSLEGSGGVGSYNEQFF
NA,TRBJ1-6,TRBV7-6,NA,TGTGCCAGCAGGGGGGACAACGTTAATTCACCCCTCCACTTT,CASRGDNVNSPLHF
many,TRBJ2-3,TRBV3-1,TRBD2,TGTGCCAGCAGCCAGGGGGGACTAGCGAGCACAGATACGCAGTATTTT,CASSQGGLASTDTQYF
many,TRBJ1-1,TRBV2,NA,TGTGCCAGCAGTGGTCGGTTGAACACTGAAGCTTTCTTT,CASSGRLNTEAFF
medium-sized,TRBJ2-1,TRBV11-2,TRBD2,TGTGCCAGCAGCTTACGGACTAGCTCCTACAATGAGCAGTTCTTC,CASSLRTSSYNEQFF
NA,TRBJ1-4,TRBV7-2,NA,TGTGCCAGCAGCTTATCGGTCGGGGCAACTAATGAAAAACTGGTTTTT,CASSLSVGATNEKLVF
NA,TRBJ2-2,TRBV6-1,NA,TGTGCCAGCAGGGGCAGGGGATACACCGGGGAGCTGTTTTTT,CASRGRGYTGELFF
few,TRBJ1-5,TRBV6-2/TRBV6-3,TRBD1,TGTGCCAGCAGTTACCGTAGGGACAGCCAGCCCCAGCATTTT,CASSYRRDSQPQHF
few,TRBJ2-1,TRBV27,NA,TGTGCCAGCAGACTAGGGGCCAATGAGCAGTTCTTC,CASRLGANEQFF
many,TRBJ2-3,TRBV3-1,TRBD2,TGTGCCAGCAGCCAAGTGGGCGGGGGGGCCGGAGATACGCAGTATTTT,CASSQVGGGAGDTQYF
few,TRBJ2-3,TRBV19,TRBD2,TGTGCCAGTAGTATAAAAGCGGGAGCAGATACGCAGTATTTT,CASSIKAGADTQYF
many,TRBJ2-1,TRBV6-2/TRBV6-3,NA,TGTGCCAGCACTCAAAGTGGGCTAAAGGGTGAGCAGTTCTTC,CASTQSGLKGEQFF
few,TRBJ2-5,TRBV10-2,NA,TGCGCCAGCAGTGACCTGGATGGGGAGACCCAGTACTTC,CASSDLDGETQYF
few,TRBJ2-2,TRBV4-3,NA,TGCGCCAGCAGCCAAGATGGGGCTACCGGGGAGCTGTTTTTT,CASSQDGATGELFF
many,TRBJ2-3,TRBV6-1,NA,TGTGCCAGCACACCGACAGACGACACAGATACGCAGTATTTT,CASTPTDDTDTQYF
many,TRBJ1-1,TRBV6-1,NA,TGTGCCAGCAGTGAGGGGTGGGAGAACATGAACACTGAAGCTTTCTTT,CASSEGWENMNTEAFF
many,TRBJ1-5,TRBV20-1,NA,TGCAGTGCTAGAGTAGGGGATCGTCATCAGCCCCAGCATTTT,CSARVGDRHQPQHF
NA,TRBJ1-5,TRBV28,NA,TGTGCCAGCAGTTTAGAATTCGGGGCCCGTCAGCCCCAGCATTTT,CASSLEFGARQPQHF
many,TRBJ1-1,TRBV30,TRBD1,TGTGCCTGGAGCCCGGGACAGGGGAAGTTCACTGAAGCTTTCTTT,CAWSPGQGKFTEAFF
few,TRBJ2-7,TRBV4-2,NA,TGTGCCAGCAGCCATCCGCGCGACGCCTACGAGCAGTACTTC,CASSHPRDAYEQYF
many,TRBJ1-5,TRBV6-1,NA,TGTGCCAGCAGTTTCCAGGGTTACAATCAGCCCCAGCATTTT,CASSFQGYNQPQHF
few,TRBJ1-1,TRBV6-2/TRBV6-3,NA,TGTGCCAGCAGTTACGAGGCGATGAACACTGAAGCTTTCTTT,CASSYEAMNTEAFF
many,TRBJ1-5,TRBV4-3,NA,TGCGCCAGCAGCCAAGCTCCCATCGGCGGAGAAAATCAGCCCCAGCATTTT,CASSQAPIGGENQPQHF
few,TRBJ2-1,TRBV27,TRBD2,TGTGCCAGCAGTTTTCGGGAGGGCCTCTACAATGAGCAGTTCTTC,CASSFREGLYNEQFF
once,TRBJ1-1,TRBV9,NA,TGTGCCAGCAGCGAGGAGCCTTTCAACACTGAAGCTTTCTTT,CASSEEPFNTEAFF
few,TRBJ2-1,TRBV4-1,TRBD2,TGCGCCAGCAGCCAAATATACACTAGCGGGAGCGGGAATGAGCAGTTCTTC,CASSQIYTSGSGNEQFF
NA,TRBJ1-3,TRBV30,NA,TGTGCCTGCCAGCCTGCGGGTAACTCTGAAAACACCATATATTTT,CACQPAGNSENTIYF
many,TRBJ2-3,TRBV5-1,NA,TGCGCCAGCAGCTTCGCTAGCCCCTCCACAGATACGCAGTATTTT,CASSFASPSTDTQYF
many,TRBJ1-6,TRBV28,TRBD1,TGTGCCAGCAGTTGGGATACGGGACAGGGTAATTCACCCCTCCACTTT,CASSWDTGQGNSPLHF
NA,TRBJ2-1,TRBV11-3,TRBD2,TGTGCCAGCTCCCAGCCTAGCGGCGCCTACAATGAGCAGTTCTTC,CASSQPSGAYNEQFF
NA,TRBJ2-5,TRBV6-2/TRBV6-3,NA,TGTGCCAGCAGTTCCTTACTTATTGCCGGGGCGAGAGAGACCCAGTACTTC,CASSSLLIAGARETQYF
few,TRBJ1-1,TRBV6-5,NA,TGTGCCAGCAGTTCCGGACAGTCTGAAGCTTTCTTT,CASSSGQSEAFF
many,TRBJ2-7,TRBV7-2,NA,TGTGCCAGCAGCTCTCCGGGACGGACCTACGAGCAGTACTTC,CASSSPGRTYEQYF
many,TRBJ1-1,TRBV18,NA,TGTGCCAGCTCACCACAGGGCTCATACACTGAAGCTTTCTTT,CASSPQGSYTEAFF
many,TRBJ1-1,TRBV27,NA,TGTGCCAGCAGTTTATCCGAAGGAACTGAAGCTTTCTTT,CASSLSEGTEAFF
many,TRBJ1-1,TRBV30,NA,TGTGCCTGGACCGCAGCTTTCTTT,CAWTAAFF
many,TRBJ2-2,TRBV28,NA,TGTGCCAGCAGTATCTGGACAGTGACCTTTACGAACACCGGGGAGCTGTTTTTT,CASSIWTVTFTNTGELFF
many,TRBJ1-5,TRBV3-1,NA,TGTGCCAGCAGCCAAGGCACGCGCAATCAGCCCCAGCATTTT,CASSQGTRNQPQHF
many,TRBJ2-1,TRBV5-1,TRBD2,TGCGCCAGCAGCTTGGCCGGGCTAGCGGGAGTTAATGAGCAGTTCTTC,CASSLAGLAGVNEQFF